A single sample is the source of the 31 T cell receptor beta chains below, sequenced in a study of blood T cell repertoires in COVID-19. Profiling relied on immunoSEQ multiplex PCR, and the TCRdb table lists in-frame clones only, not all of them. The data hold under 400,000 clones, with about 91% observed a single time. The sequenced material came from peripheral blood. The receptors here all came from a woman in her thirties with COVID-19, enrolled during active disease.

The gene calls are TRBV3-1 (or the pseudogene TRBV3-2) and TRBJ1-2; the match to TRBD1 covers 10 bases. The CDR3 length is 14 residues. Trimming removed 4 bases from V and 4 bases from J; junction bases left unmatched: 3. Germline V gives CDR1 LGHDT, CDR2 YNNKEL (reference sequence). The CDR3 DNA is TGTGCCAGCAGCCGGACAGGGGGGACCTATGGCTACACCTTC. Encoded protein: CASSRTGGTYGYTF.

This rearrangement joins TRBV5-8 to TRBJ1-5; 7 bases map to TRBD1. The CDR3 runs 13 residues. J was trimmed by 4 bases and V by 4 bases; bases with no gene match: 2. Germline V gene data show CDR1 as SGHTS and CDR2 as YDEGEE. CDR3 protein: CASSMTGNQPQHF. The CDR3 DNA is TGTGCCAGCAGCATGACAGGGAATCAGCCCCAGCATTTT.

Turning to this clone: Different DNA sequences within this sample yield the same CDR3. J is TRBJ1-1 and V is TRBV24-1; D is unclear. Trimming removed 5 bases from V and 1 base from J, with 4 bases in between. The CDR3 runs 12 residues. The V gene's germline CDR1 is KGHDR and CDR2 SFDVKD. CDR3 DNA: TGTGCCACCAGTGTCGGGAACACTGAAGCTTTCTTT. It encodes CATSVGNTEAFF.

The table lists this clone with a count of one. The chain uses TRBV7-9 and TRBJ2-3; 7 nucleotides line up with TRBD1. This CDR3 has 14 amino acids. CDR1 SEHNR and CDR2 FQNEAQ come from the germline V gene (reference sequence). V lost 5 bases, J lost 1 base, and 3 bases stayed unmatched. CDR3: CASSPGQGTDTQYF. CDR3 DNA sequence: TGTGCCAGCAGCCCTGGACAGGGCACAGATACGCAGTATTTT.

This clone was seen only once. The CDR3 loop is CASSIGQGLSYEQYF. CDR3 coding DNA: TGTGCCAGTAGTATAGGGCAGGGGCTCTCCTACGAGCAGTACTTC. The chain links TRBV19 to TRBJ2-7, with D maybe TRBD1 (6 bases). The V and J ends lost 1 base and 0 bases respectively, with 10 bases between them. The CDR3 sequence is 15 residues long. Looked up from germline, CDR1 is LNHDA and CDR2 is SQIVND (reference sequence).

In DNA form, the CDR3 reads TGTGCCAGCAGCTTGGCCGGTCGTGCGGGCTCTTCGATCACTGAAGCTTTCTTT. Translated: CASSLAGRAGSSITEAFF. V is TRBV5-4 and J is TRBJ1-1; D is unclear. This CDR3 region has 18 residues. Germline CDR1 SGHNT, CDR2 YYREEE (reference sequence). The V end lost 0 bases, the J end lost 4 bases, and 22 bases lay between the germline ends.

The chain links TRBV6-5 to TRBJ1-2; D unclear. V was pared by 7 bases and J by 7 bases, with 16 bases between. The CDR3 length is 13 residues. CDR1 and CDR2 from the germline V gene are MNHEY and SVGAGI. The CDR3 sequence is CASTGFSEAGYTF. In DNA, the CDR3 is TGTGCCAGCACCGGTTTCTCGGAGGCTGGCTACACCTTC.

A single count supports this clone. The CDR3 nucleotides read TGTGCCAGCAGCGCGCAGGGGGACACCGGGGAGCTGTTTTTT. Translated, it gives CASSAQGDTGELFF. The V and J genes are TRBV11-3 and TRBJ2-2; 7 positions agree with TRBD1. The CDR3 extends over 14 amino acids. Trimming took 5 bases from V and 3 from J; bases not matched to a gene: 3. Germline loops: CDR1 SGHNT, CDR2 YENEEA.

The V gene is TRBV11-3, the J gene TRBJ1-3; possible D gene TRBD1, 5 bases. V was cut by 2 bases and J by 3 bases, with 14 bases left in between. Germline V gene lookup returns CDR1 SGHNT and CDR2 YENEEA. The CDR3 covers 16 residues. The CDR3 region is CASSLSRGRGGNTIYF. In DNA form, the CDR3 reads TGTGCCAGCAGCTTAAGTCGGGGGAGAGGTGGAAACACCATATATTTT.

The chain links TRBV5-6 to TRBJ1-6, with 9 bases aligning to TRBD1. The CDR3 extends over 16 amino acids. The germline V gene encodes CDR1 SGHDT and CDR2 YYEEEE. V was clipped by 4 bases and J by 7 bases; unmatched bases: 9. The chain's CDR3 is CASSPGTGRVNSPLHF. The CDR3, as DNA: TGTGCCAGCAGCCCCGGGACAGGGCGGGTGAATTCACCCCTCCACTTT.

The genes are TRBV5-6 and TRBJ1-4; possibly TRBD1 for D (6 bases). Trimming removed 5 bases at V and 7 bases at J, with 15 bases between. The V gene's germline CDR1 is SGHDT and CDR2 YYEEEE. The CDR3 is 14 residues long. CDR3 sequence reads: CASRPWGQSEKLFF. The CDR3 nucleotides read TGTGCCAGCAGGCCCTGGGGGCAGAGTGAAAAACTGTTTTTT.

The V call is TRBV6-1, the J call TRBJ1-3; D not certain. V gave up 3 bases and J gave up 0 bases, with 12 bases separating them. Looked up from germline, CDR1 is MNHNS and CDR2 is SASEGT. The CDR3 is 16 residues long. The CDR3 coding sequence is TGTGCCAGCAGTGAGGAGAGCTCCCTCTCTGGAAACACCATATATTTT. Protein product: CASSEESSLSGNTIYF.

This chain joins TRBV2 and TRBJ1-2; TRBD1 agrees at 9 bases. V was clipped by 0 bases and J by 5 bases; unmatched bases: 1. The CDR3 has 14 residues. Germline CDR1 and CDR2: SNHLY and FYNNEI. In DNA form, the CDR3 reads TGTGCCAGCAGTGAAGCGGGACAGGGTTATGGCTACACCTTC. This encodes CASSEAGQGYGYTF.

This chain joins TRBV16 and TRBJ2-3, with TRBD2 identical over 10 bases. Germline V gives CDR1 KGHSY, CDR2 FQNENV. V shed 0 bases and J 3 bases; nucleotides not matched to a gene: 3. The CDR3 contains 16 residues. In DNA, the CDR3 is TGTGCCAGCAGCCAATCCCCTAGCGGGGGTACAGATACGCAGTATTTT. Its protein product is CASSQSPSGGTDTQYF. The whole variable domain, filled in from reference TRBV16 and TRBJ2-3, reads GEEVAQTPKHLVRGEGQKAKLYCAPIKGHSYVFWYQQVLKNEFKFLISFQNENVFDETGMPKERFSAKCLPNSPCSLEIQATKLEDSAVYFCASSQSPSGGTDTQYFGPGTRLTVL.

This sequence joins TRBV4-1 and TRBJ2-1, with 16 positions matching TRBD2. CDR3 size: 16 residues. After removal of 0 bases from V and 15 bases from J, the junction contained 8 bases not matched to a gene. CDR1 and CDR2 (germline): MGHRA, YSYEKL. The DNA for the CDR3 is TGCGCCAGCAGCCAAGATGCCGGGACTAGCGGGGGGGCCTTGTTCTTC. Translating gives CASSQDAGTSGGALFF.

V and J are TRBV29-1 and TRBJ1-1, with D perhaps matching TRBD1 (6 bases). V was cut by 6 bases and J by 7 bases, with 12 bases left in between. Germline V gene data show CDR1 as SQVTM and CDR2 as ANQGSEA. The CDR3 is 11 residues long. The CDR3 loop is CSVVGQLEAFF. The CDR3 DNA reads TGCAGCGTCGTTGGACAGCTTGAAGCTTTCTTT.

This chain connects TRBV5-4 to TRBJ2-7; possibly TRBD2 for D (6 bases). This CDR3 contains 17 residues. CDR1 SGHNT and CDR2 YYREEE come from the germline V gene (reference sequence). Trimming took 0 bases from V and 3 from J, leaving 19 bases between them. This CDR3 reads CASSLVVIGQGGYEQYF. The CDR3, as DNA: TGTGCCAGCAGCTTGGTTGTGATTGGGCAGGGAGGCTACGAGCAGTACTTC.

This chain joins TRBV7-6 and TRBJ1-3, with D possibly matching TRBD1 (6 bases). This CDR3 has 15 residues. The germline gives CDR1 SGHVS, CDR2 FNYEAQ. V was clipped by 5 bases and J by 4 bases, with 15 bases between them. The CDR3 nucleotides are TGTGCCAGCAGCCCCAGGGGCGGATCGGGAAACACCATATATTTT. The encoded protein is CASSPRGGSGNTIYF.

This sequence joins TRBV18 and TRBJ1-6; D is unresolved. The CDR3 sequence is 14 residues long. V was cut by 2 bases and J by 9 bases, with 11 bases left in between. Germline V gene sequence: CDR1 KGHSH, CDR2 LQKENI. CDR3 region: CASSPGRELSPLHF. In nucleotides, the CDR3 is TGTGCCAGCTCACCAGGGAGGGAGCTTTCACCCCTCCACTTT.

The chain uses TRBV6-5 and TRBJ1-1, with D possibly being TRBD1 (6 bases). Germline V gene data show CDR1 as MNHEY and CDR2 as SVGAGI. This CDR3 region has 15 residues. Trimming shortened V by 6 bases and J by 2 bases, and 16 bases separated the two germline ends. CDR3 DNA sequence: TGTGCCAGCAGATATTCTGGGGGCGCTAACACTGAAGCTTTCTTT. As protein: CASRYSGGANTEAFF.

The J gene is TRBJ2-2, the V gene TRBV2; TRBD2 matches 11 bases. This CDR3 is 17 amino acids long. Per germline, CDR1 SNHLY and CDR2 FYNNEI. J was trimmed by 3 bases and V by 2 bases; bases with no gene match: 5. The CDR3 region has the DNA TGTGCCAGCAGTGAAAGTAGCGGGGGGGCGTACACCGGGGAGCTGTTTTTT. It specifies CASSESSGGAYTGELFF.

This chain links TRBV7-2 with TRBJ2-2, with a tentative D call TRBD1 (6 bases). The germline V and J ends were trimmed by 4 bases and 5 bases, with 14 bases remaining between them. This CDR3 spans 15 amino acids. Germline V gene lookup returns CDR1 SGHTA and CDR2 FQGNSA. The CDR3: CASSSRVRGTGELFF. CDR3 in DNA: TGTGCCAGCAGCTCCCGGGTGAGGGGGACCGGGGAGCTGTTTTTT.

This chain uses TRBV27 with TRBJ1-2; TRBD1 aligns across 7 bases. CDR1 MNHEY and CDR2 SMNVEV come from the germline V gene (reference sequence). The ends lost 5 bases at V and 7 bases at J; junction bases unmatched: 13. CDR3 size: 15 residues. The CDR3 loop reads CASSPQWTGTLGYTF. The CDR3 bases are TGTGCCAGCAGTCCCCAATGGACAGGAACCCTTGGCTACACCTTC.

A note on this clone: Other DNA sequences from this sample encode an identical CDR3 as well. The rearrangement uses TRBV6-5 and TRBJ1-1; 10 bases align to TRBD1. V dropped 5 bases and J dropped 4; count of bases not matched to a gene: 1. CDR3 size: 13 residues. Germline CDR1 and CDR2: MNHEY and SVGAGI. The chain's CDR3 is CASSRTGGTEAFF. The DNA for the CDR3 is TGTGCCAGCAGTAGGACAGGGGGCACTGAAGCTTTCTTT.

The chain recombines TRBV7-2 with TRBJ1-2; possible D gene TRBD1, 5 bases. The CDR3 has 13 amino acids. V lost 6 bases to trimming and J lost 4 bases, with 12 bases between them. Germline CDR1 SGHTA, CDR2 FQGNSA. This CDR3 is CASRPEGTYGYTF. CDR3 nucleotide sequence: TGTGCCAGCAGACCGGAGGGGACCTATGGCTACACCTTC. Full variable domain (rest looked up from reference TRBV7-2 and TRBJ1-2): GAGVSQSPSNKVTEKGKDVELRCDPISGHTALYWYRQSLGQGLEFLIYFQGNSAPDKSGLPSDRFSAERTGGSVSTLTIQRTQQEDSAVYLCASRPEGTYGYTFGSGTRLTVV.

Comment on this clone: The same CDR3 arises from other DNA sequences in this sample as well. CDR3 sequence (DNA): TGTGCCAGCAGCTTAGCGGGGGGGAGCAATCAGCCCCAGCATTTT. Its translation is CASSLAGGSNQPQHF. The chain has TRBV7-8 and TRBJ1-5, with D possibly TRBD1 on 5 matching bases. In germline, CDR1 is SGHVS, CDR2 FQNEAQ. Trimming removed 0 bases at V and 1 base at J, with 7 bases between. The CDR3 runs to 15 residues.

Only a few counts were recorded for this clone. This rearrangement joins TRBV24-1 to TRBJ2-5; 8 nucleotides agree with TRBD2. J was trimmed by 9 bases and V by 2 bases; bases with no gene match: 10. CDR3 size: 15 residues. Germline V gene sequence: CDR1 KGHDR, CDR2 SFDVKD. This CDR3 is CATSDSGRAGAAQYF. For the CDR3, the DNA is TGTGCCACCAGTGATTCAGGTCGAGCGGGGGCCGCCCAGTACTTC.

This clone has more than one count but fewer than ten. The V gene is TRBV5-8, the J gene TRBJ2-7, with 7 bases matching TRBD2. There are 17 residues in the CDR3. Germline V CDR1 and CDR2: SGHTS, YDEGEE. V gave up 4 bases and J gave up 0 bases; unmatched junction bases: 13. The CDR3 sequence: CASSPGLLLEFSYEQYV. The CDR3 DNA reads as TGTGCCAGCAGCCCGGGACTATTGCTCGAGTTCTCCTACGAGCAGTACGTC.

The rearrangement uses TRBV21-1 and TRBJ2-1; TRBD2, as called in the table, went unchecked against the DNA. TRBV21-1 is termed a pseudogene. This CDR3 has 18 residues. The DNA for the CDR3 is TGTGCCAGCAGCCCCCTCGAGACTAGCGGGCGCTCCTACAATGAGCAGTTCTTC. Residues: CASSPLETSGRSYNEQFF.

V usage is TRBV19 and J usage is TRBJ1-1; 7 bases agree with TRBD1. This CDR3 has 15 amino acids. V trimming: 6 bases; J trimming: 2 bases; junction bases outside the gene matches: 9. In germline, CDR1 is LNHDA, CDR2 SQIVND (reference sequence). The CDR3 reads CASRPPGQKNTEAFF. The CDR3 DNA is TGTGCCAGTAGGCCCCCGGGACAGAAAAACACTGAAGCTTTCTTT. Filled out from reference TRBV19 and TRBJ1-1, the complete variable domain reads DGGITQSPKYLFRKEGQNVTLSCEQNLNHDAMYWYRQDPGQGLRLIYYSQIVNDFQKGDIAEGYSVSREKKESFPLTVTSAQKNPTAFYLCASRPPGQKNTEAFFGQGTRLTVV.

The CDR3 DNA reads TGTGCTAGTGGTTTTGACCCCCCAGGGAATTCACCCCTCCACTTT. This encodes CASGFDPPGNSPLHF. This rearrangement joins TRBV12-5 to TRBJ1-6, with D maybe TRBD1 (5 bases). Trimming removed 3 bases from V and 7 bases from J, with 13 bases in between. From germline, CDR1 is LGHNT and CDR2 FRNRAP. This CDR3 is 15 amino acids long. Full variable domain (remainder filled in from reference TRBV12-5 and TRBJ1-6): DARVTQTPRHKVTEMGQEVTMRCQPILGHNTVFWYRQTMMQGLELLAYFRNRAPLDDSGMPKDRFSAEMPDATLATLKIQPSEPRDSAVYFCASGFDPPGNSPLHFGNGTRLTVT.